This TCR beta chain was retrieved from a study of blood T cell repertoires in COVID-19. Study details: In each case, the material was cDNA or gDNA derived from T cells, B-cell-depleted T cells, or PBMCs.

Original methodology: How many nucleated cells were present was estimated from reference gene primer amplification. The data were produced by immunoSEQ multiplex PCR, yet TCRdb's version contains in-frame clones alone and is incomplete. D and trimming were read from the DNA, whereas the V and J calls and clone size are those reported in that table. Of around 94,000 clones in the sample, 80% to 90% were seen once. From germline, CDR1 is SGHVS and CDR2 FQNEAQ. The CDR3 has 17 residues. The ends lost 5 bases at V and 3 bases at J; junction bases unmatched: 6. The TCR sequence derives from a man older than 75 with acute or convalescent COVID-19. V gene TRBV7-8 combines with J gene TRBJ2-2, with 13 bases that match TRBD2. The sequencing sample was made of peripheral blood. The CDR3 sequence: CASSPRTSGRDTGELFF. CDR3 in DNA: TGTGCCAGCAGCCCCCGGACTAGCGGGAGAGACACCGGGGAGCTGTTTTTT.